This T cell receptor (beta chain) was recovered during a study of blood T cell repertoires in COVID-19. Background on the study: Spain, Italy and the United States supplied samples that represented acute and convalescent COVID-19.

Libraries were prepared by immunoSEQ multiplex PCR; TCRdb keeps only in-frame clonotypes and omits some of them. The sample holds about 400,000 clones, roughly 90% seen once. Germline V gene lookup returns CDR1 SGHNT and CDR2 YYREEE (reference sequence). There are 15 residues in the CDR3. With 0 bases removed from V and 0 bases from J, the gap between germline ends came to 9 bases. The sequenced sample was PBMCs or T cells enriched from blood (not recorded which). The rearrangement uses TRBV5-4 and TRBJ1-2; maybe TRBD1 (5 bases). The clonotype originates from a woman aged 25 to 39 who had recovered from COVID-19. The CDR3 reads CASSLGQLPNYGYTF. As DNA, the CDR3 is TGTGCCAGCAGCTTGGGACAGCTTCCTAACTATGGCTACACCTTC.